The 22 T cell receptor beta chains given below trace back to one sample, sequenced in a study of ipilimumab plus nivolumab after autologous stem cell transplantation. Using immunoSEQ multiplex PCR, the repertoire was profiled, and TCRdb retains in-frame clones only, with some absent. The data show roughly 16,000 clones, 70% to 90% seen once. Sequencing used PBMCs, obtained in a trial of ipilimumab plus nivolumab as post-transplant consolidation. All receptors derive from a male donor with diffuse large B-cell lymphoma.

The chain recombines TRBV19 with TRBJ2-1; 11 bases match TRBD1. The V gene end was trimmed by 7 bases and the J gene end by 8 bases; junction bases not matched to a gene: 10. The germline CDR1 and CDR2 sequences are LNHDA and SQIVND (reference sequence). This CDR3 is 15 amino acids long. The DNA of the CDR3 is TGTGCCAGTACCTCGGACAGGGGGCTTTTCGATGAGCAGTTCTTC. Translation gives CASTSDRGLFDEQFF.

V gene TRBV19 combines with J gene TRBJ1-3, with a weak D call TRBD1 (5 bases). Trimming stripped 10 bases from V and 0 bases from J, with 16 bases between. Germline CDR1 is LNHDA and CDR2 is SQIVND (reference sequence). The CDR3 contains 15 residues. The CDR3 DNA follows: TGTGCCAATAGACCGGGGGAGGTCTCTGGAAACACCATATATTTT. It codes for CANRPGEVSGNTIYF.

The V call is TRBV21-1, the J call TRBJ2-3; no DNA check was done on the table's D call, TRBD1. TRBV21-1 is assigned pseudogene status. This CDR3 region has 14 residues. As DNA, the CDR3 is TGTGCCAGCAGCAAAGGGGCAGCCACAGATACGCAGTATTTT. Its translation: CASSKGAATDTQYF.

The rearrangement links TRBV19 to TRBJ2-7; 7 positions agree with TRBD1. V trimming: 5 bases; J trimming: 2 bases; junction bases outside the gene matches: 6. The CDR3 is made up of 14 amino acids. CDR1 is LNHDA and CDR2 is SQIVND in the germline V gene (reference sequence). Here the CDR3 reads CASSARDSPYEQYF. CDR3 in DNA: TGTGCCAGTAGTGCCCGGGACAGTCCCTACGAGCAGTACTTC.

The table lists this clone with a few counts. V gene TRBV7-9 combines with J gene TRBJ1-2, with TRBD1 matching 9 bases. Trimming cost V 2 bases and J 8 bases; bases outside gene matches: 6. This CDR3 is built from 14 residues. Germline lookup yields CDR1 SEHNR and CDR2 FQNEAQ (reference sequence). The CDR3 is CASSLMGTGIGYTF. Written as DNA, the CDR3 is TGTGCCAGCAGCTTAATGGGGACAGGGATAGGCTACACCTTC.

This clone was counted once. The chain is built from TRBV29-1 and TRBJ2-1, with D possibly being TRBD1 or TRBD2 (5 bases each). The V gene lost 6 bases and the J gene lost 6 bases, with 9 bases spanning the gap. The CDR3 contains 11 residues. The germline CDR1 and CDR2 sequences are SQVTM and ANQGSEA. This chain's CDR3 is CSVQDFNEQFF. The DNA of the CDR3 is TGCAGCGTACAGGACTTCAATGAGCAGTTCTTC.

The chain combines TRBV5-1 with TRBJ1-1, with unresolved D. The V end lost 7 bases, the J end lost 4 bases, and 14 bases lay between the germline ends. CDR3 length: 13 amino acids. Germline lookup yields CDR1 SGHRS and CDR2 YFSETQ. The CDR3 region is CASRVEWGTEAFF. The CDR3 bases are TGCGCCAGCCGGGTTGAGTGGGGCACTGAAGCTTTCTTT. Full variable domain (missing parts from reference TRBV5-1 and TRBJ1-1): KAGVTQTPRYLIKTRGQQVTLSCSPISGHRSVSWYQQTPGQGLQFLFEYFSETQRNKGNFPGRFSGRQFSNSRSEMNVSTLELGDSALYLCASRVEWGTEAFFGQGTRLTVV.

The V and J genes are TRBV28 and TRBJ1-1, with a weak D call TRBD1 (5 bases). Between the trimmed V and J ends, which lost 2 bases and 2 bases, there was a span of 6 bases. There are 13 residues in the CDR3. Germline CDR1 is MDHEN and CDR2 is SYDVKM. Here the CDR3 DNA reads TGTGCCAGCAGTTTAGGGGCTAACACTGAAGCTTTCTTT. Its protein product is CASSLGANTEAFF.

The chain couples TRBV5-5 to TRBJ2-7, with TRBD2 matching 10 bases. Germline V gives CDR1 SGHKS, CDR2 YYEKEE (reference sequence). This CDR3 spans 16 amino acids. The J segment lost 1 base and the V segment lost 4 bases, leaving 8 bases of the junction unmatched. CDR3 loop: CASSTGLAETSYEQYF. The CDR3, as DNA: TGTGCCAGCAGCACCGGACTAGCGGAAACTTCCTACGAGCAGTACTTC.

This chain joins TRBV6-1 and TRBJ2-3; D is unclear. Germline values: CDR1 MNHNS, CDR2 SASEGT. The CDR3 runs to 15 residues. V was clipped by 5 bases and J by 0 bases, with 12 bases between them. The CDR3 DNA follows: TGTGCCAGCAGTTTACGATCAACCAGCACAGATACGCAGTATTTT. It is translated as CASSLRSTSTDTQYF.

This chain uses TRBV25-1 with TRBJ2-1; TRBD2 matches 8 bases. The CDR3 covers 15 residues. Trimming removed 5 bases from V and 6 bases from J; junction bases left unmatched: 9. Germline CDR1 MGHDK, CDR2 SYGVNS. The CDR3 DNA follows: TGTGCCAGCAGTCACCCCAGCGGGAGACCCAATGAGCAGTTCTTC. Translating gives CASSHPSGRPNEQFF.

In its sample, this clone was seen once. The chain links TRBV9 to TRBJ1-2, with D maybe TRBD1 (5 bases). The CDR3 contains 14 residues. V lost 2 bases and J lost 7, with 15 bases in between. Germline loops: CDR1 SGDLS, CDR2 YYNGEE. CDR3 sequence: CASSVVRGVGGYTF. The CDR3 coding sequence is TGTGCCAGCAGCGTCGTCCGGGGGGTAGGTGGCTACACCTTC. Using reference TRBV9 and TRBJ1-2 for the parts outside the CDR3, the full variable domain is DSGVTQTPKHLITATGQRVTLRCSPRSGDLSVYWYQQSLDQGLQFLIQYYNGEERAKGNILERFSAQQFPDLHSELNLSSLELGDSALYFCASSVVRGVGGYTFGSGTRLTVV.

This clone was observed once. V gene TRBV5-1 combines with J gene TRBJ2-7, with 7 bases that match TRBD1. J lost 0 bases, V lost 2 bases, and 11 bases had no gene match. CDR3 size: 17 residues. Germline V gene sequence: CDR1 SGHRS, CDR2 YFSETQ. In DNA form, the CDR3 reads TGCGCCAGCAGCTTACCCCCCCCGGGACAGTTCTCCTACGAGCAGTACTTC. Encoded protein: CASSLPPPGQFSYEQYF. Supplemented by reference TRBV5-1 and TRBJ2-7, the full variable domain reads KAGVTQTPRYLIKTRGQQVTLSCSPISGHRSVSWYQQTPGQGLQFLFEYFSETQRNKGNFPGRFSGRQFSNSRSEMNVSTLELGDSALYLCASSLPPPGQFSYEQYFGPGTRLTVT.

This clone occurred once. The chain combines TRBV19 with TRBJ2-6; TRBD2 matches 8 bases. Germline values: CDR1 LNHDA, CDR2 SQIVND (reference sequence). The CDR3 consists of 18 residues. V shed 9 bases, J shed 3 bases, and the junction held 16 bases outside the gene matches. This CDR3 reads CASHPRTGGVLGANVLTF. The CDR3 bases are TGTGCCAGCCACCCCCGGACCGGGGGGGTTCTTGGGGCCAACGTCCTGACTTTC.

This chain links TRBV5-1 with TRBJ1-2; TRBD1 is a possible D gene (6 bases). CDR1 is SGHRS, CDR2 YFSETQ, per germline. The germline V and J ends were trimmed by 3 bases and 4 bases, with 22 bases remaining between them. The CDR3 runs 17 residues. DNA for the CDR3: TGCGCCAGCAGCTCGACCCGGCAGGGACACCAGACCTATGGCTACACCTTC. It yields the protein CASSSTRQGHQTYGYTF.

Points on this clone: This same CDR3 is encoded by further DNA sequences in the sample. V gene TRBV7-9 combines with J gene TRBJ1-5; a possible D gene is TRBD1 (5 bases). Trimming took 6 bases from V and 4 from J, leaving 13 bases between them. CDR1 and CDR2 (germline): SEHNR, FQNEAQ (reference sequence). The CDR3 covers 14 residues. The CDR3, as DNA: TGTGCCAGCAGTTCGCCAGGGACTAATCAGCCCCAGCATTTT. As protein: CASSSPGTNQPQHF. Full variable domain (rest looked up from reference TRBV7-9 and TRBJ1-5): DTGVSQNPRHKITKRGQNVTFRCDPISEHNRLYWYRQTLGQGPEFLTYFQNEAQLEKSRLLSDRFSAERPKGSFSTLEIQRTEQGDSAMYLCASSSPGTNQPQHFGDGTRLSIL.

This chain uses TRBV19 with TRBJ2-2; D perhaps matches TRBD1 (6 bases). V was pared by 7 bases and J by 8 bases, with 20 bases between. Germline V lookup: CDR1 LNHDA, CDR2 SQIVND (reference sequence). The CDR3 extends over 15 amino acids. The CDR3 loop reads CASNPAWGLYGELFF. The CDR3 DNA follows: TGTGCCAGTAACCCAGCTTGGGGGCTCTATGGGGAGCTGTTTTTT.

The chain is built from TRBV30 and TRBJ1-5; TRBD1 is a possible D gene (5 bases). Germline V gene lookup returns CDR1 GTSNPN and CDR2 SVGIG (reference sequence). This CDR3 spans 13 amino acids. V was clipped by 2 bases and J by 7 bases, with 12 bases between them. The DNA of the CDR3 is TGTGCCTGGAGTCGAGGGGCCCCGCAGCCCCAGCATTTT. Translation: CAWSRGAPQPQHF.

The CDR3 DNA reads TGTGCCAGCAGCTTACAGTCCTCCTACGAGCAGTACTTC. Protein: CASSLQSSYEQYF. V usage is TRBV7-9 and J usage is TRBJ2-7; D not resolved. V dropped 2 bases and J dropped 0 bases, with 5 bases sitting between them. There are 13 residues in the CDR3. Germline loops: CDR1 SEHNR, CDR2 FQNEAQ (reference sequence).

Only a few counts were recorded for this clone. This chain connects TRBV9 to TRBJ1-1; D ambiguous. V lost 3 bases to trimming and J lost 5 bases, with 8 bases between them. CDR1 and CDR2 (germline): SGDLS, YYNGEE. The CDR3 covers 12 residues. CDR3 bases: TGTGCCAGCAGCGATGGGAGGACTGAAGCTTTCTTT. Amino acid sequence: CASSDGRTEAFF.

The chain couples TRBV11-3 to TRBJ2-3; possible D gene TRBD2, 5 bases. V lost 3 bases, J lost 6 bases, and 16 bases lay in between. This CDR3 comprises 15 residues. Germline CDR1 reads SGHNT; CDR2 reads YENEEA. CDR3 sequence reads: CASSLVGSSGDTQYF. The CDR3 bases are TGTGCCAGCAGCTTGGTGGGGAGTTCGGGGGATACGCAGTATTTT.

The V call is TRBV25-1, the J call TRBJ2-1, with 8 bases aligning to TRBD1. The CDR3 loop spans 16 amino acids. Germline V lookup: CDR1 MGHDK, CDR2 SYGVNS. Germline trimming cut 7 bases from V and 7 bases from J; bases unmatched to any gene: 15. CDR3 sequence reads: CASTERDRPVGNEQFF. CDR3 in DNA: TGTGCCAGCACCGAGAGGGACAGGCCCGTTGGAAATGAGCAGTTCTTC.